The present T cell receptor beta chain was sequenced within a study of CD4 T cells in relation to SARS-CoV-2 and coronaviruses. Study conclusions and caveats: About 65% of donors had memory CD4+ clonotypes crossrecognizing SARS-CoV-2 and common cold coronavirus spike. Culture-expanded clones reflect memory recall rather than primary priming during culture.

This clone was found a few times. Its antigen remains unidentified. Naive and memory CD4+ T cells came from enriched cryopreserved PBMCs. Clones were read by immunoSEQ multiplex PCR, and TCRdb kept only the in-frame ones, dropping some. The table lists about 56,000 clones, approximately 90% of them singletons. Trimming cost V 1 base and J 4 bases; bases outside gene matches: 5. This CDR3 comprises 17 residues. CDR1 is SGHVS and CDR2 is FNYEAQ in the germline V gene. The sequencing sample was made of naive CD4+ T cells from PBMCs. The subset was: naive CD4+ T cells isolated by negative enrichment. The chain uses TRBV7-6 and TRBJ2-6; 9 bases match TRBD1. This receptor was taken from an adult with COVID-19. The CDR3 coding sequence is TGTGCCAGCAGCTTAGGGGGACAGGGCGCCGGGGCCAACGTCCTGACTTTC. Protein: CASSLGGQGAGANVLTF.